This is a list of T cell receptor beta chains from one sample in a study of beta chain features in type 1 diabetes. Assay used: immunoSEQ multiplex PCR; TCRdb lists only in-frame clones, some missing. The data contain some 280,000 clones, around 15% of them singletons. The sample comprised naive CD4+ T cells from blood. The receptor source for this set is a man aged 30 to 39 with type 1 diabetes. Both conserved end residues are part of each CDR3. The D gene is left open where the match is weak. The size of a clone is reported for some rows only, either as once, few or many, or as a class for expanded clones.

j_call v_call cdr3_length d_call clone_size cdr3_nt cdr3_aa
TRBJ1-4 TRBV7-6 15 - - TGTGCCAGCAGCCGAAACAGTGCAACTAATGAAAAACTGTTTTTT CASSRNSATNEKLFF
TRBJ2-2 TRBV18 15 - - TGTGCCAGCTCACCACCGCGAGGGAGAACCGGGGAGCTGTTTTTT CASSPPRGRTGELFF
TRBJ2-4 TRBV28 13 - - TGTGCCAGCAGTGGAGGGGGGGTAAACATTCAGTACTTC CASSGGGVNIQYF
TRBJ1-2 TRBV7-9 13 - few TGTGCCAGCAGCGGCGGGTCCGGCTATGGCTACACCTTC CASSGGSGYGYTF
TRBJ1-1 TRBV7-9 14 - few TGTGCCAGCAGCGGATTGGCAGGGGACACTGAAGCTTTCTTT CASSGLAGDTEAFF
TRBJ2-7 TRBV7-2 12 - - TGTGCCAGCAGCTTAACAAACTACGAGCAGTACTTC CASSLTNYEQYF
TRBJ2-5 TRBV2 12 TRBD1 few TGTGCAGCAGGGGGAGACATGCAGACCCAGTACTTC CAAGGDMQTQYF
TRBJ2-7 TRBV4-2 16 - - TGTGCCAGCAGCCAAGCGGTCTCGGACGGGAACTACGAGCAGTACTTC CASSQAVSDGNYEQYF
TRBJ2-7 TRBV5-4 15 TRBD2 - TGTGCCAGCAGCTCGCAACTAGCGGGAAGCGTCGAGCAGTACTTC CASSSQLAGSVEQYF
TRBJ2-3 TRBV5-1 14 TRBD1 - TGCGCCAGCAGCTTAGGACAGGGGGACAGAGATCAGTATTTT CASSLGQGDRDQYF
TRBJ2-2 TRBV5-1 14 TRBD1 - TGCGCCAGCAGCTTGGGCAGGGGGACCGGGGAGCTGTTTTTT CASSLGRGTGELFF
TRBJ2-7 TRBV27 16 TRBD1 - TGTGCCAGCAGTCAGACCCGGGACAGGAGGTCCTACGAGCAGTACTTC CASSQTRDRRSYEQYF
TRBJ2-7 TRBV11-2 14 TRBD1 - TGTGCCAGCAGCTGGGACAGCCTGCGGTGGGAGCAGTACTTC CASSWDSLRWEQYF
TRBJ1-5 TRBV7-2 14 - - TGTGCCAGCAGCTTAGGACACCAGTATCAGCCCCAGCATTTT CASSLGHQYQPQHF
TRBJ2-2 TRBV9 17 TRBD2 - TGTGCCAGCAGCGTAGCCACTAGCGGAGGAAACACCGGGGAGCTGTTTTTT CASSVATSGGNTGELFF
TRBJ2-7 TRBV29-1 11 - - TGCAGCGTTGTAGCAACCTACGAGCAGTACTTC CSVVATYEQYF